This T cell receptor (beta chain) was obtained from a study of shared clonotypes between healthy human individuals. At a deep level, the assay was run. With ten immunoSEQ deep assay plates, unsorted PBMC DNA underwent sequencing. TCRdb's copy holds only in-frame clones and misses some; the assay was immunoSEQ multiplex PCR. The sample lists approximately 500,000 clones; 75% to 80% were seen once. Germline assignment: CDR1 SGHNT and CDR2 YYREEE (reference sequence). The CDR3 covers 13 residues. V lost 5 bases, J lost 3 bases, and 11 bases lay in between. This chain links TRBV5-4 with TRBJ1-2; maybe TRBD1 (6 bases). The source is a woman between 40 and 50 years old in good health. Some clones in this sample may be carry-over from other donors' samples. Sequencing was carried out using PBMCs. CDR3 sequence reads: CASSWGGDYGYTF. Written as DNA, the CDR3 is TGTGCCAGCAGTTGGGGGGGCGACTATGGCTACACCTTC.